The next 15 T cell receptor beta chains were all read from a single sample in a study of CD8 T cells in ankylosing spondylitis. TCRdb processed the 5' RACE reads anew with MiXCR; each CDR3 protein has one entry. This sample has 90,000 to 120,000 distinct CDR3 sequences; 24% occur once, and the top ten carry about 12%. Sample: synovial fluid, either unsorted or a sorted T cell fraction (not recorded which). Source of these receptors: a male donor with ankylosing spondylitis.

The V call is TRBV20-1, the J call TRBJ1-1; D remains ambiguous. CDR1 and CDR2 (germline): DFQATT, SNEGSKA (reference sequence). The CDR3 has 10 amino acids. Trimming pared 1 base from V and 9 bases from J, leaving 6 bases between. This chain's CDR3 is CSARVPKAFF. The CDR3 coding sequence is TGCAGTGCTAGAGTGCCAAAAGCTTTCTTT.

In its sample, this clonotype was seen many times. V and J are TRBV29-1 and TRBJ2-7, with 8 bases that match TRBD1. Per germline, CDR1 SQVTM and CDR2 ANQGSEA. The V gene end was trimmed by 4 bases and the J gene end by 0 bases; junction bases not matched to a gene: 5. The CDR3 spans 14 residues. The CDR3 sequence is CSVVGQDVSYEQYV. The CDR3 bases are TGCAGCGTTGTGGGACAGGACGTCTCCTACGAGCAGTACGTC.

The chain links TRBV5-1 to TRBJ2-7, with 8 bases that match TRBD2. The CDR3 has 13 amino acids. V dropped 2 bases and J dropped 3; count of bases not matched to a gene: 1. CDR1 SGHRS and CDR2 YFSETQ come from the germline V gene. The DNA of the CDR3 is TGCGCCAGCAGCTTTAGCGGGAACTACGAGCAGTACGTC. It is translated as CASSFSGNYEQYV.

This clonotype was counted between two and nine times. The chain carries TRBV27 and TRBJ1-5, with D possibly TRBD1 on 5 matching bases. Trimming pared 8 bases from V and 9 bases from J, leaving 11 bases between. From germline, CDR1 is MNHEY and CDR2 SMNVEV (reference sequence). The CDR3 consists of 11 residues. CDR3 in DNA: TGTGCCAGCTCCGGCGGGGGGCCCCAGCATTTT. Encoded protein: CASSGGGPQHF.

The chain carries TRBV6-5 and TRBJ2-3, with D possibly being TRBD2 (6 bases). Trimming removed 2 bases at V and 5 bases at J, with 11 bases between. The length of the CDR3 is 14 residues. Germline CDR1 and CDR2: MNHEY and SVGAGI. As DNA, the CDR3 is TGTGCCAGCAGTTACACAGTGGGGGGAGATACGCAGTATTTT. It yields the protein CASSYTVGGDTQYF.

This chain links TRBV7-8 with TRBJ2-2; the D gene is possibly TRBD2 (6 bases). Germline loops: CDR1 SGHVS, CDR2 FQNEAQ. Deletions cut 1 base from V and 6 bases from J, with 12 bases between. The CDR3 spans 15 residues. The chain's CDR3 is CASSLVRTTAGELFF. The CDR3 bases are TGTGCCAGCAGCTTAGTCCGGACTACGGCCGGGGAGCTGTTTTTT.

This clonotype was picked up many times. The genes are TRBV5-6 and TRBJ2-7, with 8 bases identical to TRBD2. Germline V gene lookup returns CDR1 SGHDT and CDR2 YYEEEE. The CDR3 has 17 amino acids. V gave up 2 bases and J gave up 3 bases; unmatched junction bases: 13. The CDR3 nucleotides are TGTGCCAGCAGCTTAGAGAGCCGACTAGCGCTACTCTACGAGCAGTACGTC. It yields the protein CASSLESRLALLYEQYV.

V and J are TRBV7-2 and TRBJ2-2; the D is unclear. The CDR3 runs to 13 residues. With 3 bases removed from V and 5 bases from J, the gap between germline ends came to 7 bases. Germline CDR1 reads SGHTA; CDR2 reads FQGNSA. As DNA, the CDR3 is TGTGCCAGCAGCTTCTACGGAACCGGGGAGCTGTTTTTT. It encodes CASSFYGTGELFF.

V is TRBV4-1 and J is TRBJ2-1, with 7 bases identical to TRBD2. The CDR3 spans 16 residues. Per the germline V gene, CDR1 is MGHRA and CDR2 is YSYEKL. With V trimmed by 3 bases and J by 5 bases, 10 bases remained unmatched. The CDR3 protein is CASSHVVSGKHNEQFF. The CDR3 DNA sequence: TGCGCCAGCAGCCATGTTGTCAGCGGGAAACACAATGAGCAGTTCTTC.

This clonotype was recorded only once. CDR3 sequence reads: CATSRDRGSGTEAFF. For the CDR3, the DNA is TGTGCCACCAGCAGAGATCGGGGGTCGGGCACTGAAGCTTTCTTT. The chain couples TRBV15 to TRBJ1-1, with D possibly matching TRBD1 (5 bases). The CDR3 spans 15 residues. Per the germline V gene, CDR1 is LNHNV and CDR2 is YYDKDF (reference sequence). V was clipped by 0 bases and J by 4 bases, with 12 bases between them.

This clonotype was seen repeatedly, ten times or more. The rearrangement joins TRBV6-1 to TRBJ2-5; no definite D call. Between the trimmed V and J ends, which lost 6 bases and 0 bases, there was a span of 14 bases. This CDR3 region has 15 residues. Germline lookup yields CDR1 MNHNS and CDR2 SASEGT. The CDR3 loop reads CASREMDQYQETQYF. Here the CDR3 DNA reads TGTGCCAGCAGGGAAATGGACCAGTACCAAGAGACCCAGTACTTC.

This clonotype was counted only a few times. The chain carries TRBV7-2 and TRBJ2-4, with D possibly matching TRBD1 (5 bases). The germline V gene encodes CDR1 SGHTA and CDR2 FQGNSA. The CDR3 runs to 11 residues. Trimming left V 5 bases short and J 10 bases short, with 9 bases between. CDR3: CASSPGMIQYF. As DNA, the CDR3 is TGTGCCAGCAGCCCAGGGATGATTCAGTACTTC.

The genes are TRBV24-1 and TRBJ2-1; D is unclear. Germline CDR1 reads KGHDR; CDR2 reads SFDVKD. This CDR3 comprises 16 residues. Between the trimmed V and J ends, which lost 3 bases and 3 bases, there was a span of 14 bases. The CDR3 DNA reads TGTGCCACCAGTGATGAGATGACGAAGAACTACAATGAGCAGTTCTTC. The encoded protein is CATSDEMTKNYNEQFF.

This clonotype was recorded a few times. The chain combines TRBV6-1 with TRBJ1-4; the match to TRBD1 covers 8 bases. In germline, CDR1 is MNHNS, CDR2 SASEGT. The CDR3 has 13 amino acids. The trim removed 7 bases at V and 8 bases at J, leaving 6 bases unmatched. The CDR3 region is CASTSGGWEKLFF. DNA of the CDR3: TGTGCCAGCACGTCAGGGGGCTGGGAAAAACTGTTTTTT.

The chain uses TRBV4-2 and TRBJ1-6; D is unresolved. This CDR3 region has 17 residues. CDR1 and CDR2 from the germline V gene are LGHNA and YNFKEQ. The V and J ends lost 1 base and 14 bases respectively, with 24 bases between them. CDR3 sequence: CASSQGPRGEAGFTLHF. The CDR3 coding sequence is TGTGCCAGCAGCCAAGGTCCTCGTGGGGAAGCCGGCTTTACCCTCCACTTT.